The 26 T cell receptor beta chains given below trace back to one sample, sequenced in a study of T cell repertoires in cytomegalovirus infection. MiXCR, applied by TCRdb to the reads, yields one record per CDR3 protein. This table holds 200,000 or so distinct CDR3 sequences, 35% to 45% found once. Their antigens are not known. This material consisted of CD8+ T cells from cultured PBMCs, taken from culture after CMV antigen stimulation. Every receptor here comes from a human donor in good health (CMV status not recorded). Some clones in this sample may be carry-over from other donors' samples.

The V call is TRBV5-1, the J call TRBJ2-7; tentative D call: TRBD2 (6 bases). The CDR3 is made up of 14 amino acids. The germline V gene encodes CDR1 SGHRS and CDR2 YFSETQ. Deletions cut 0 bases from V and 5 bases from J, with 12 bases between. CDR3 bases: TGCGCCAGCAGCTTGGATGGAGGGGAAGACGAGCAGTACTTC. It is translated as CASSLDGGEDEQYF.

This chain connects TRBV12-3 or TRBV12-4 to TRBJ2-7; either TRBD1 or TRBD2 may supply D (5 bases each). V lost 6 bases, J lost 1 base, and 16 bases lay in between. The CDR3 covers 15 residues. CDR3 protein: CASRWSGTESYEQYF. As DNA, the CDR3 is TGTGCCAGCAGGTGGTCCGGGACGGAATCCTACGAGCAGTACTTC.

This rearrangement joins TRBV5-1 to TRBJ1-1; weak D call: TRBD1 (6 bases). Trimming stripped 3 bases from V and 8 bases from J, with 14 bases between. Germline V gene lookup returns CDR1 SGHRS and CDR2 YFSETQ. The CDR3 covers 13 residues. The CDR3 DNA is TGCGCCAGCAGCTATTCGGACAGCCCAGAAGCTTTCTTT. As protein: CASSYSDSPEAFF.

There are a few counts of this clonotype. V and J are TRBV7-9 and TRBJ2-2; possible D gene TRBD2, 5 bases. In germline, CDR1 is SEHNR, CDR2 FQNEAQ (reference sequence). V was shortened by 2 bases and J by 2 bases, with 15 bases between the two germline ends. This CDR3 is 17 amino acids long. The CDR3, as DNA: TGTGCCAGCAGCTTACCAACCTCTAGCCCCAACACCGGGGAGCTGTTTTTT. Its protein product is CASSLPTSSPNTGELFF.

The gene calls are TRBV7-8 and TRBJ2-4; D not certain. The germline gives CDR1 SGHVS, CDR2 FQNEAQ. Trimming took off 5 bases at V and 5 bases at J, with 4 bases between the two ends. The CDR3 contains 11 residues. The CDR3 sequence: CASSQENIQYF. The DNA for the CDR3 is TGTGCCAGCAGCCAGGAAAACATTCAGTACTTC.

This clonotype has only a few counts. This chain connects TRBV7-3 to TRBJ2-1, with 8 bases matching TRBD1. With V trimmed by 3 bases and J by 2 bases, 3 bases remained unmatched. This CDR3 region has 15 residues. The germline CDR1 and CDR2 sequences are SGHTA and FQGTGA. CDR3 in amino acids: CASSFRQGPYNEQFF. The CDR3 coding sequence is TGTGCCAGCAGCTTCCGACAGGGGCCCTACAATGAGCAGTTCTTC.

The rearrangement joins TRBV20-1 to TRBJ2-1; 10 bases match TRBD2. The end of the DNA is better explained by TRBJ2-7, so the J call may be wrong. The CDR3 runs 16 residues. Germline loops: CDR1 DFQATT, CDR2 SNEGSKA (reference sequence). The CDR3 DNA follows: TGCAGTGCTAGAGCCCTGAGCGGGGGGGCGGGGAATGAGCAGTACTTC. As protein: CSARALSGGAGNEQYF.

The chain uses TRBV7-9 and TRBJ2-7; 10 bases are a match to TRBD2. The CDR3 is 17 residues long. Trimming took 4 bases from V and 7 from J; bases not matched to a gene: 16. Germline lookup yields CDR1 SEHNR and CDR2 FQNEAQ (reference sequence). CDR3 in amino acids: CASSSRTGAGGAGEQYF. Written as DNA, the CDR3 is TGTGCCAGCAGCTCGCGGACGGGAGCGGGAGGGGCGGGAGAGCAGTACTTC. Supplemented by reference TRBV7-9 and TRBJ2-7, the full variable domain reads DTGVSQNPRHKITKRGQNVTFRCDPISEHNRLYWYRQTLGQGPEFLTYFQNEAQLEKSRLLSDRFSAERPKGSFSTLEIQRTEQGDSAMYLCASSSRTGAGGAGEQYFGPGTRLTVT.

This clonotype has just a few counts. This chain uses TRBV7-6 with TRBJ2-3, with TRBD2 matching 8 bases. V shed 5 bases and J 0 bases; nucleotides not matched to a gene: 4. The CDR3 consists of 15 residues. CDR1 and CDR2 (germline): SGHVS, FNYEAQ. CDR3 region: CASSPGLASTDTQYF. CDR3 bases: TGTGCCAGCAGCCCCGGACTAGCCAGCACAGATACGCAGTATTTT.

The rearrangement uses TRBV5-1 and TRBJ2-7; TRBD2 might be the D (5 bases). Trimming left V 4 bases short and J 2 bases short, with 13 bases between. Germline V gene sequence: CDR1 SGHRS, CDR2 YFSETQ. This CDR3 comprises 14 residues. CDR3 coding DNA: TGCGCCAGCAGCCCTAAGGACGGGACCTACGAGCAGTACTTC. This encodes CASSPKDGTYEQYF.

The chain is built from TRBV7-9 and TRBJ2-1, with 8 bases lining up with TRBD2. CDR1 SEHNR and CDR2 FQNEAQ come from the germline V gene (reference sequence). This CDR3 has 15 amino acids. After removal of 5 bases from V and 6 bases from J, the junction contained 9 bases not matched to a gene. CDR3 sequence reads: CASSPRVAGFNEQFF. CDR3 nucleotide sequence: TGTGCCAGCAGCCCCCGGGTAGCGGGGTTCAATGAGCAGTTCTTC.

The V gene is TRBV7-9, the J gene TRBJ2-7; TRBD1 aligns across 8 bases. The CDR3 is 15 residues long. CDR1 is SEHNR and CDR2 is FQNEAQ in the germline V gene (reference sequence). V lost 3 bases and J lost 3; bases outside the gene matches: 7. The CDR3: CASSLGQDPLYEQYF. CDR3 sequence (DNA): TGTGCCAGCAGCTTGGGACAGGACCCCCTCTACGAGCAGTACTTC.

This chain links TRBV7-6 with TRBJ2-5; 8 nucleotides align to TRBD1. Germline V gene data show CDR1 as SGHVS and CDR2 as FNYEAQ. Trimming at V came to 0 bases and at J to 5 bases, leaving 5 bases not matched to a gene. The length of the CDR3 is 15 residues. The CDR3: CASSLADRGHETQYF. CDR3 in DNA: TGTGCCAGCAGCTTAGCCGACAGGGGTCACGAGACCCAGTACTTC. Drawing the rest from reference TRBV7-6 and TRBJ2-5, the complete variable domain is GAGVSQSPRYKVTKRGQDVALRCDPISGHVSLYWYRQALGQGPEFLTYFNYEAQQDKSGLPNDRFSAERPEGSISTLTIQRTEQRDSAMYRCASSLADRGHETQYFGPGTRLLVL.

The V gene is TRBV27, the J gene TRBJ1-2; D not certain. V was cut by 2 bases and J by 2 bases, with 9 bases left in between. This CDR3 has 14 residues. The germline CDR1 and CDR2 sequences are MNHEY and SMNVEV (reference sequence). CDR3 loop: CASSLNGGNYGYTF. In DNA, the CDR3 is TGTGCCAGCAGTTTAAACGGTGGAAACTATGGCTACACCTTC.

This chain uses TRBV9 with TRBJ1-1; 8 nucleotides agree with TRBD1. This CDR3 is 14 amino acids long. Germline loops: CDR1 SGDLS, CDR2 YYNGEE. Trimming cost V 3 bases and J 6 bases; bases outside gene matches: 7. CDR3 sequence (DNA): TGTGCCAGCAGCGCAGGACAGGGAGGCCCTGAAGCTTTCTTT. Translating gives CASSAGQGGPEAFF.

The chain links TRBV7-8 to TRBJ1-1, with D unresolved. The CDR3 is made up of 15 amino acids. Trimming cost V 2 bases and J 3 bases, with 13 bases left between them. Per the germline V gene, CDR1 is SGHVS and CDR2 is FQNEAQ. DNA of the CDR3: TGTGCCAGCAGCTTAAGAGAGGGTTGGGACACTGAAGCTTTCTTT. Translated: CASSLREGWDTEAFF.

This clonotype was seen ten or more times. The chain joins TRBV7-8 to TRBJ2-1; D is uncertain. There are 16 residues in the CDR3. Germline V gene sequence: CDR1 SGHVS, CDR2 FQNEAQ. The V end lost 3 bases, the J end lost 0 bases, and 12 bases lay between the germline ends. The chain's CDR3 is CASSFLSRSSYNEQFF. Here the CDR3 DNA reads TGTGCCAGCAGCTTCCTCAGCCGGAGCTCCTACAATGAGCAGTTCTTC. The variable domain in full, completed from reference TRBV7-8 and TRBJ2-1, reads GAGVSQSPRYKVAKRGQDVALRCDPISGHVSLFWYQQALGQGPEFLTYFQNEAQLDKSGLPSDRFFAERPEGSVSTLKIQRTQQEDSAVYLCASSFLSRSSYNEQFFGPGTRLTVL.

The chain combines TRBV27 with TRBJ2-7; 8 nucleotides match TRBD1. Germline V gene sequence: CDR1 MNHEY, CDR2 SMNVEV (reference sequence). The trim removed 0 bases at V and 5 bases at J, leaving 6 bases unmatched. This CDR3 has 15 amino acids. As DNA, the CDR3 is TGTGCCAGCAGTTTATCGGCACAGGGGGTCGACGAGCAGTACTTC. Its translation is CASSLSAQGVDEQYF.

The J gene is TRBJ2-7, the V gene TRBV20-1, with D tentatively TRBD2 (6 bases). CDR1 is DFQATT, CDR2 SNEGSKA, per germline (reference sequence). The CDR3 is made up of 15 amino acids. Trimming stripped 0 bases from V and 1 base from J, with 13 bases between. The CDR3 is CSAREGTGDSYEQYF. CDR3 coding DNA: TGCAGTGCTAGAGAAGGGACGGGAGATTCCTACGAGCAGTACTTC.

This clonotype appeared a few times. The rearrangement joins TRBV4-1 to TRBJ1-4; no firm D call. Trimming took 4 bases from V and 4 from J, leaving 10 bases between them. Germline V lookup: CDR1 MGHRA, CDR2 YSYEKL. The CDR3 extends over 14 amino acids. The CDR3 here is CASSLDTYNEKLFF. The CDR3 nucleotides are TGCGCCAGCAGCCTGGATACCTATAATGAAAAACTGTTTTTT.

CDR3 nucleotides: TGTGCCAGCAGCTTAGGAGGGGGCGACTATGGCTACACCTTC. As protein: CASSLGGGDYGYTF. This chain uses TRBV7-3 with TRBJ1-2, with 7 bases that match TRBD1. CDR3 length: 14 amino acids. Unmatched junction bases numbered 3, after V lost 2 bases and J lost 3 bases. The germline V gene has CDR1 SGHTA and CDR2 FQGTGA.

This clonotype was detected a few times. The chain's CDR3 is CASSYGPSTEAFF. For the CDR3, the DNA is TGTGCCAGCAGTTATGGGCCCAGCACTGAAGCTTTCTTT. The chain uses TRBV27 and TRBJ1-1; no reliable D call. Germline V gene data show CDR1 as MNHEY and CDR2 as SMNVEV (reference sequence). This CDR3 is built from 13 residues. V was pared by 4 bases and J by 4 bases, with 10 bases between.

This clonotype appeared a few times. Compared with germline, one end of the junction differs, possibly owing to a read error. V and J are TRBV3-1 and TRBJ1-2; D uncertain. The CDR3 totals 12 residues. CDR1 and CDR2 from the germline V gene are LGHDT and YNNKEL (reference sequence). This CDR3 is CASSQGSVDLGF. CDR3 bases: TGTGCCAGCAGCCAAGGGTCGGTGGATCTGGGCTTC.

This clonotype has ten or more counts. This rearrangement joins TRBV20-1 to TRBJ1-5, with D tentatively TRBD1 (6 bases). In germline, CDR1 is DFQATT, CDR2 SNEGSKA (reference sequence). This CDR3 is 17 amino acids long. Trimming took 3 bases from V and 5 from J, leaving 23 bases between them. The CDR3 region is CSARRRLRTVEYQPQHF. For the CDR3, the DNA is TGCAGTGCTAGGCGCCGACTCCGGACAGTAGAATATCAGCCCCAGCATTTT.

This clonotype came up a few times. The rearrangement uses TRBV9 and TRBJ1-1; possibly TRBD1 for D (6 bases). CDR3 size: 16 residues. Germline CDR1 SGDLS, CDR2 YYNGEE. V lost 0 bases and J 1 base, leaving 13 bases between the germline ends. The CDR3 loop is CASSVAGARGNTEAFF. The CDR3 DNA reads as TGTGCCAGCAGCGTAGCCGGGGCCAGGGGGAACACTGAAGCTTTCTTT.

About this clonotype: Because it lacks the conserved phenylalanine or tryptophan at the end, this CDR3 is likely a read error. This sequence joins TRBV12-3 or TRBV12-4 and TRBJ2-4, with no clear D. The CDR3 runs to 12 residues. V shed 1 base and J shed 6 bases, with 4 bases lying between them. This CDR3 reads CASSLGGNIQYL. CDR3 in DNA: TGTGCCAGCAGTTTAGGTGGAAACATTCAGTACTTA.